The 31 T cell receptor beta chains listed next were all sequenced from one sample in a study of cytomegalovirus exposure and HLA in healthy donors. This table comes from immunoSEQ multiplex PCR, and its TCRdb copy is limited to in-frame clones, with some not included. The sample carries 150,000 to 200,000 clones, 84% recorded once. The sample consisted of PBMCs. The origin of the receptors is a man younger than 45 in good health and CMV-seropositive.

The rearrangement uses TRBV5-4 and TRBJ2-2, with 11 bases lining up with TRBD2. The germline gives CDR1 SGHNT, CDR2 YYREEE (reference sequence). V lost 4 bases to trimming and J lost 5 bases; unmatched junction nucleotides: 4. The CDR3 length is 15 residues. The chain's CDR3 is CASSNRLAGTGELFF. The CDR3 nucleotides are TGTGCCAGCAGCAACCGACTAGCGGGGACCGGGGAGCTGTTTTTT.

V usage is TRBV5-1 and J usage is TRBJ2-1, with 7 bases aligning to TRBD2. After removal of 4 bases from V and 4 bases from J, the junction contained 11 bases not matched to a gene. The germline CDR1 and CDR2 sequences are SGHRS and YFSETQ. The CDR3 is made up of 16 amino acids. The CDR3 loop reads CASSPLGGSGYNEQFF. In DNA form, the CDR3 reads TGCGCCAGCAGCCCGTTGGGCGGGAGCGGATACAATGAGCAGTTCTTC.

This chain links TRBV5-4 with TRBJ1-1; 8 bases are a match to TRBD1. V lost 4 bases and J lost 4; bases outside the gene matches: 6. CDR1 is SGHNT, CDR2 YYREEE, per germline (reference sequence). The CDR3 spans 14 residues. Here the CDR3 reads CASSRGQASTEAFF. For the CDR3, the DNA is TGTGCCAGCAGCAGGGGACAGGCGAGCACTGAAGCTTTCTTT. The full variable domain, in which reference TRBV5-4 and TRBJ1-1 provide the parts outside the CDR3, is ETGVTQSPTHLIKTRGQQVTLRCSSQSGHNTVSWYQQALGQGPQFIFQYYREEENGRGNFPPRFSGLQFPNYSSELNVNALELDDSALYLCASSRGQASTEAFFGQGTRLTVV.

This clone came up a few times. This chain joins TRBV13 and TRBJ2-2; 9 bases are a match to TRBD1. J lost 6 bases, V lost 5 bases, and 10 bases had no gene match. The CDR3 has 16 amino acids. Germline V gives CDR1 PRHDT, CDR2 FYEKMQ (reference sequence). CDR3 loop: CASSLTPGQGPGELFF. In nucleotides, the CDR3 is TGTGCCAGCAGCCTTACTCCGGGACAGGGACCCGGGGAGCTGTTTTTT.

The chain recombines TRBV9 with TRBJ2-1; 7 positions agree with TRBD2. Per the germline V gene, CDR1 is SGDLS and CDR2 is YYNGEE. With 4 bases clipped from V and 5 bases from J, the junction kept 15 bases outside the gene matches. This CDR3 has 17 residues. CDR3 DNA: TGTGCCAGCAGCTATGACCTGGTGTCTAGCGGCAACAATGAGCAGTTCTTC. Amino acid sequence: CASSYDLVSSGNNEQFF.

V gene TRBV29-1 combines with J gene TRBJ1-4, with D possibly being TRBD1 (6 bases). The CDR3 spans 12 residues. Trimming removed 5 bases from V and 7 bases from J, with 11 bases in between. Germline V lookup: CDR1 SQVTM, CDR2 ANQGSEA. The DNA of the CDR3 is TGCAGCGTTCAGGGAGGGGGTGAAAAACTGTTTTTT. It is translated as CSVQGGGEKLFF.

The chain is built from TRBV19 and TRBJ2-7; 7 bases align to TRBD2. This CDR3 region has 15 residues. Germline values: CDR1 LNHDA, CDR2 SQIVND (reference sequence). V lost 4 bases and J lost 0; bases outside the gene matches: 6. CDR3 in amino acids: CASSTASGSSYEQYF. DNA for the CDR3: TGTGCCAGTAGTACCGCTAGCGGCAGCTCCTACGAGCAGTACTTC.

The V gene is TRBV28, the J gene TRBJ2-1; a weak D match, TRBD2 (6 bases). V was cut by 6 bases and J by 4 bases, with 16 bases left in between. The CDR3 is 15 amino acids. CDR1 and CDR2 from the germline V gene are MDHEN and SYDVKM. CDR3 nucleotide sequence: TGTGCCAGCAGCGGAGGGACTCAGAATTACAATGAGCAGTTCTTC. Translating gives CASSGGTQNYNEQFF.

The sample holds one count of this clone. The chain links TRBV19 to TRBJ2-7; possibly TRBD1 for D (6 bases). Germline V gene sequence: CDR1 LNHDA, CDR2 SQIVND (reference sequence). CDR3 length: 15 amino acids. The V end was cut by 4 bases, the J end by 4 bases, with 17 bases between. Here the CDR3 reads CASSNTGSFLYEQYF. The DNA for the CDR3 is TGTGCCAGTAGTAACACAGGGTCTTTTCTATACGAGCAGTACTTC.

The rearrangement uses TRBV2 and TRBJ2-1; D possibly corresponds to TRBD2 (5 bases). The CDR3 covers 14 residues. The V gene lost 6 bases and the J gene lost 7 bases, with 16 bases spanning the gap. Germline V gene lookup returns CDR1 SNHLY and CDR2 FYNNEI. DNA for the CDR3: TGTGCCAGCAGGGAGGCAGAGCTGGGGAATGAGCAGTTCTTC. It is translated as CASREAELGNEQFF.

This rearrangement joins TRBV29-1 to TRBJ2-5; tentative D call: TRBD2 (5 bases). CDR3 size: 13 residues. Trimming left V 2 bases short and J 0 bases short, with 7 bases between. Germline CDR1 SQVTM, CDR2 ANQGSEA. The CDR3, as DNA: TGCAGCGTTGAATCCGGGAACCAAGAGACCCAGTACTTC. It specifies CSVESGNQETQYF.

V and J are TRBV5-1 and TRBJ2-1; tentatively, D is TRBD2 (7 bases). This CDR3 comprises 17 residues. The V end was cut by 3 bases, the J end by 6 bases, with 22 bases between. CDR1 and CDR2 from the germline V gene are SGHRS and YFSETQ. The CDR3 DNA follows: TGCGCCAGCAGCTCGACTGGTGGGGGCGGGAGCAGCAATGAGCAGTTCTTC. Translated, it gives CASSSTGGGGSSNEQFF.

The chain employs TRBV13 and TRBJ2-7, with 13 bases lining up with TRBD2. CDR1 is PRHDT, CDR2 FYEKMQ, per germline (reference sequence). The CDR3 is 15 amino acids. V lost 4 bases to trimming and J lost 5 bases; unmatched junction nucleotides: 5. The CDR3 DNA is TGTGCCAGCAGCTGGGGACTAGCGGGGAAGAACGAGCAGTACTTC. Protein: CASSWGLAGKNEQYF.

The chain joins TRBV6-1 to TRBJ1-3; D possibly corresponds to TRBD1 (6 bases). Per germline, CDR1 MNHNS and CDR2 SASEGT. The CDR3 covers 15 residues. Trimming pared 8 bases from V and 3 bases from J, leaving 17 bases between. The CDR3 here is CASYRDIAGGNTIYF. In DNA form, the CDR3 reads TGTGCCAGCTACCGGGACATCGCAGGTGGAAACACCATATATTTT.

The chain employs TRBV4-2 and TRBJ2-1; 7 nucleotides match TRBD1. Trimming removed 1 base from V and 1 base from J; junction bases left unmatched: 4. This CDR3 spans 16 amino acids. Per germline, CDR1 LGHNA and CDR2 YNFKEQ. The CDR3 nucleotides are TGTGCCAGCAGCCAAGCCGGGACAGCATCCTACAATGAGCAGTTCTTC. Amino acids: CASSQAGTASYNEQFF.

The CDR3 coding sequence is TGTGCCAGTAGCCGAGACGAACCAAACACCGGGGAGCTGTTTTTT. Translating gives CASSRDEPNTGELFF. The gene calls are TRBV6-5 and TRBJ2-2; D remains unclear. V lost 9 bases and J lost 2, with 16 bases in between. The CDR3 length is 15 residues. Germline CDR1 is MNHEY and CDR2 is SVGAGI.

V gene TRBV7-9 combines with J gene TRBJ1-1; D is possibly TRBD1 (5 bases). From germline, CDR1 is SEHNR and CDR2 FQNEAQ (reference sequence). The CDR3 length is 14 residues. Trimming left V 7 bases short and J 5 bases short, with 17 bases between. The DNA of the CDR3 is TGTGCCAGCACTATCCCAGGGTTAACGACTGAAGCTTTCTTT. Protein sequence: CASTIPGLTTEAFF.

The CDR3 loop is CASSVGQVGYEQYF. The CDR3 region has the DNA TGTGCCAGCAGCGTAGGACAGGTAGGCTACGAGCAGTACTTC. V gene TRBV9 combines with J gene TRBJ2-7, with D maybe TRBD1 (6 bases). The germline V and J ends were trimmed by 0 bases and 3 bases, with 10 bases remaining between them. Germline CDR1 SGDLS, CDR2 YYNGEE. The CDR3 has 14 residues.

The chain joins TRBV28 to TRBJ1-5; D is possibly TRBD1 (5 bases). Looked up from germline, CDR1 is MDHEN and CDR2 is SYDVKM. This CDR3 has 17 residues. V lost 6 bases, J lost 1 base, and 19 bases lay in between. This chain's CDR3 is CASSRGGEALSNQPQHF. The CDR3 DNA reads TGTGCCAGCAGCCGGGGGGGAGAAGCTTTAAGCAATCAGCCCCAGCATTTT.

As to this clone: An end of the junction differs from the germline gene, which may be a read error. This chain uses TRBV7-9 with TRBJ2-7; possible D gene TRBD1, 5 bases. Per germline, CDR1 SEHNR and CDR2 FQNEAQ (reference sequence). This CDR3 has 13 amino acids. This CDR3 is CANSFDSSYEQYF. DNA of the CDR3: TGTGCCAACAGCTTCGACAGCTCCTACGAGCAGTACTTC.

V usage is TRBV28 and J usage is TRBJ2-7; 10 positions match TRBD1. CDR1 and CDR2 from the germline V gene are MDHEN and SYDVKM. The CDR3 consists of 14 residues. V was pared by 5 bases and J by 6 bases, with 7 bases of the junction left unmatched. CDR3 loop: CASSTGTGVIEQYF. The DNA of the CDR3 is TGTGCCAGCAGTACAGGGACAGGGGTTATCGAGCAGTACTTC.

This clone was seen more than once but under ten times. The J gene is TRBJ2-5, the V gene TRBV5-1; D perhaps matches TRBD2 (5 bases). The V gene lost 1 base and the J gene lost 2 bases, with 12 bases spanning the gap. In germline, CDR1 is SGHRS, CDR2 YFSETQ. The CDR3 consists of 15 residues. Written as DNA, the CDR3 is TGCGCCAGCAGCTTGTCGTCGCTAGCACAAGAGACCCAGTACTTC. Translation gives CASSLSSLAQETQYF.

The chain is built from TRBV6-6 and TRBJ1-2; D not certain. Per the germline V gene, CDR1 is MNHNY and CDR2 is SVGAGI (reference sequence). Deletions cut 5 bases from V and 4 bases from J, with 11 bases between. This CDR3 spans 13 amino acids. The CDR3: CASSQPGSYGYTF. The CDR3 coding sequence is TGTGCCAGCAGTCAACCGGGATCCTATGGCTACACCTTC.

This chain joins TRBV5-1 and TRBJ2-5; D is unresolved. This CDR3 is 13 amino acids long. Germline values: CDR1 SGHRS, CDR2 YFSETQ. The ends were cut back, 5 bases at V and 3 bases at J, with 11 bases in the middle. The CDR3 reads CASRTAPEETQYF. In DNA form, the CDR3 reads TGCGCCAGCAGAACTGCGCCCGAAGAGACCCAGTACTTC.

The chain carries TRBV29-1 and TRBJ2-7; 8 bases map to TRBD1. Germline trimming cut 6 bases from V and 5 bases from J; bases unmatched to any gene: 12. Germline loops: CDR1 SQVTM, CDR2 ANQGSEA. The CDR3 loop spans 14 amino acids. The CDR3 region is CSVPGGRGDHEQYF. The CDR3 DNA reads as TGCAGCGTCCCAGGGGGCAGGGGGGATCACGAGCAGTACTTC.

The rearrangement joins TRBV18 to TRBJ1-5, with TRBD1 matching over 8 bases. Germline values: CDR1 KGHSH, CDR2 LQKENI. CDR3 length: 15 amino acids. V trimming: 2 bases; J trimming: 4 bases; junction bases outside the gene matches: 4. The CDR3 spells CASSPLGQGNQPQHF. In DNA, the CDR3 is TGTGCCAGCTCACCATTAGGACAGGGAAATCAGCCCCAGCATTTT.

This chain connects TRBV19 to TRBJ1-5, with a weak D call TRBD1 (5 bases). V lost 9 bases to trimming and J lost 0 bases, with 15 bases between them. The V gene's germline CDR1 is LNHDA and CDR2 SQIVND (reference sequence). The CDR3 extends over 15 amino acids. The CDR3 protein is CASLSQGYSNQPQHF. CDR3 nucleotides: TGTGCCAGCCTAAGCCAGGGCTATAGCAATCAGCCCCAGCATTTT.

The rearrangement links TRBV18 to TRBJ1-2; 9 nucleotides align to TRBD1. Germline CDR1 KGHSH, CDR2 LQKENI. CDR3 size: 14 residues. V shed 4 bases and J 8 bases; nucleotides not matched to a gene: 8. CDR3 residues: CASSLQDRGRGYTF. The CDR3 nucleotides read TGTGCCAGCTCACTCCAGGACAGGGGCAGGGGCTACACCTTC.

The chain links TRBV4-3 to TRBJ2-3; perhaps TRBD2 as D (5 bases). V gave up 4 bases and J gave up 6 bases, with 14 bases separating them. The CDR3 is 14 residues long. CDR1 and CDR2 from the germline V gene are LGHNA and YSLEER. The CDR3 loop is CASSPAGADDTQYF. The CDR3 nucleotides read TGCGCCAGCAGCCCGGCGGGCGCGGACGATACGCAGTATTTT.

The chain carries TRBV7-8 and TRBJ1-2; D is perhaps TRBD1 (5 bases). The V end lost 0 bases, the J end lost 14 bases, and 19 bases lay between the germline ends. CDR1 SGHVS and CDR2 FQNEAQ come from the germline V gene. CDR3 length: 14 amino acids. The CDR3 DNA follows: TGTGCCAGCAGCTTAGCGGCCACAGGTGCCCTTAGGACCTTC. It translates to CASSLAATGALRTF.

The CDR3 nucleotides read TGTGCCAGCAGTGAGTTTGGGGCTCTCGGTCAGCCCCAGCATTTT. It translates to CASSEFGALGQPQHF. This chain connects TRBV7-2 to TRBJ1-5, with a tentative D call TRBD1 (5 bases). From germline, CDR1 is SGHTA and CDR2 FQGNSA. The CDR3 extends over 15 amino acids. Trimming shortened V by 6 bases and J by 6 bases, and 18 bases separated the two germline ends.